This T cell receptor beta chain is drawn from a study of T cells in Graves' hyperthyroidism and ophthalmopathy. At the level of the study: Initial diagnosis, before any treatment, was when peripheral blood was collected.

Notes on the study in general: Peripheral blood also featured most of the thyroid clonotypes expanded above 0.001.

This clonotype was recorded many times. Antigen specificity is unknown. TCR beta CDR3 regions were amplified from RNA. During a first-round RT-PCR of the TCR CDR3, the HTBI primer set was used. TCRdb used MiXCR to reprocess the multiplex PCR reads, holding one entry per CDR3 protein. The sample includes some 140,000 distinct CDR3 sequences, 22% seen only once; the top ten take 65% to 80%. The CDR3 runs to 16 residues. The germline gives CDR1 LGHNA, CDR2 YNFKEQ. V was pared by 1 base and J by 7 bases, with 20 bases between. Each diagnosis was grounded in clinical symptoms, serum thyroxine and TRAb, thyroid ultrasound, and orbital computed tomography. PBMCs were obtained from 10 ml fresh peripheral blood.

V is TRBV4-2 and J is TRBJ2-7; D is uncertain. The specimen sequenced was blood. The TCR comes from a woman between 50 and 59 years old with Graves' hyperthyroidism that later progressed to Graves' ophthalmopathy. The CDR3 nucleotides read TGTGCCAGCAGCCAAGCTGACGGAACTTTGAACGGTGAGCAGTACTTC. Encoded protein: CASSQADGTLNGEQYF.